One and the same sample provided the 28 T cell receptor beta chains below, sequenced in a study of T cell responses to AZD1222 COVID-19 vaccine. The data were produced by immunoSEQ multiplex PCR, yet TCRdb's version contains in-frame clones alone and is incomplete. The data contain 180,000 or so clones, approximately 90% of them seen just once; the ten biggest clones take up 1.3%. The source was peripheral blood, collected 28 days after the second AZD1222 dose. The receptors come from an adult who received the AZD1222 COVID-19 vaccine.

J is TRBJ1-5 and V is TRBV7-9, with 9 bases that match TRBD1. The CDR3 sequence is 17 residues long. The germline CDR1 and CDR2 sequences are SEHNR and FQNEAQ (reference sequence). V shed 3 bases, J shed 5 bases, and the junction held 11 bases outside the gene matches. CDR3 DNA sequence: TGTGCCAGCAGCTTCGGCTGGGGGACAGGGTCCGATCAGCCCCAGCATTTT. It codes for CASSFGWGTGSDQPQHF.

The chain has TRBV29-1 and TRBJ2-7, with 8 bases that match TRBD1. The V and J ends lost 5 bases and 4 bases, in that order; junction bases with no gene match: 4. Germline lookup yields CDR1 SQVTM and CDR2 ANQGSEA. There are 12 residues in the CDR3. CDR3 loop: CSVTDREYEQYF. The CDR3 nucleotides read TGCAGCGTTACGGACAGGGAGTACGAGCAGTACTTC.

The chain recombines TRBV5-1 with TRBJ2-3; D gene unclear. Per germline, CDR1 SGHRS and CDR2 YFSETQ. The CDR3 length is 10 residues. V lost 6 bases and J 8 bases, leaving 7 bases between the germline ends. The chain's CDR3 is CASTGPTQYF. CDR3 nucleotide sequence: TGCGCCAGCACGGGTCCTACGCAGTATTTT. The whole variable domain, remainder taken from reference TRBV5-1 and TRBJ2-3, is KAGVTQTPRYLIKTRGQQVTLSCSPISGHRSVSWYQQTPGQGLQFLFEYFSETQRNKGNFPGRFSGRQFSNSRSEMNVSTLELGDSALYLCASTGPTQYFGPGTRLTVL.

This chain joins TRBV15 and TRBJ1-3; D is undetermined. Germline V gene lookup returns CDR1 LNHNV and CDR2 YYDKDF (reference sequence). V was cut by 3 bases and J by 3 bases, with 12 bases left in between. This CDR3 has 15 residues. The CDR3 region has the DNA TGTGCCACCAGCAGCGGGAGAGAAGTTGGAAACACCATATATTTT. As protein: CATSSGREVGNTIYF.

The chain joins TRBV5-1 to TRBJ1-1, with D perhaps TRBD1 (5 bases). This CDR3 has 14 residues. CDR1 is SGHRS, CDR2 YFSETQ, per germline. The V and J ends lost 0 bases and 1 base respectively, with 7 bases between them. The chain's CDR3 is CASSLEGQNTEAFF. In DNA form, the CDR3 reads TGCGCCAGCAGCTTGGAAGGACAGAACACTGAAGCTTTCTTT.

The rearrangement joins TRBV6-5 to TRBJ1-2, with D uncertain. The CDR3 runs 14 residues. The V gene lost 5 bases and the J gene lost 2 bases, with 12 bases spanning the gap. Looked up from germline, CDR1 is MNHEY and CDR2 is SVGAGI. CDR3 sequence reads: CASSPGRHNYGYTF. CDR3 sequence (DNA): TGTGCCAGCAGTCCCGGGAGACACAACTATGGCTACACCTTC.

The rearrangement uses TRBV21-1 and TRBJ1-2; the D call TRBD1 from the table was never checked on the DNA. TRBV21-1 is labeled a pseudogene. The CDR3 contains 20 residues. CDR3 in amino acids: CASSNEPHFRDRDHWYGYTF. The CDR3 coding sequence is TGTGCCAGCAGCAACGAGCCCCATTTTCGGGACAGGGACCATTGGTATGGCTACACCTTC.

CDR3 nucleotide sequence: TGTGCCAGCAGCTTAAGCGTGGGGGGCGAGCAGTTCTTC. Its protein product is CASSLSVGGEQFF. The chain combines TRBV7-6 with TRBJ2-1; D assignment may be TRBD1 or TRBD2 (6 bases each). CDR1 and CDR2 (germline): SGHVS, FNYEAQ. V gave up 2 bases and J gave up 10 bases, with 12 bases separating them. The CDR3 spans 13 residues.

This chain joins TRBV21-1 and TRBJ1-2. TRBV21-1 is listed as a pseudogene. The CDR3 runs to 17 residues. In DNA, the CDR3 is TGTGCCAGCAGCAGGGACTATAGGATTTTGGCATCGTATGGCTACACCTTC. It translates to CASSRDYRILASYGYTF.

This chain joins TRBV7-9 and TRBJ1-1, with D unresolved. Germline-derived CDR1 and CDR2 are SEHNR and FQNEAQ (reference sequence). V was shortened by 2 bases and J by 6 bases, with 13 bases between the two germline ends. CDR3 length: 14 residues. The CDR3 DNA follows: TGTGCCAGCAGCTTAACGGCCCTGGCACCTGAAGCTTTCTTT. Translation gives CASSLTALAPEAFF.

The genes are TRBV7-2 and TRBJ2-3; D assignment may be TRBD1 or TRBD2 (5 bases each). The CDR3 has 16 amino acids. V was trimmed by 0 bases and J by 4 bases, leaving 14 bases between them. Germline V gives CDR1 SGHTA, CDR2 FQGNSA. The CDR3 nucleotides are TGTGCCAGCAGCTTAGCGCCGGGGCCGATGGCAGATACGCAGTATTTT. This gives the protein CASSLAPGPMADTQYF. The variable domain in full, completed from reference TRBV7-2 and TRBJ2-3, reads GAGVSQSPSNKVTEKGKDVELRCDPISGHTALYWYRQSLGQGLEFLIYFQGNSAPDKSGLPSDRFSAERTGGSVSTLTIQRTQQEDSAVYLCASSLAPGPMADTQYFGPGTRLTVL.

V and J are TRBV19 and TRBJ1-3; 9 nucleotides line up with TRBD1. CDR3 length: 14 amino acids. Germline V CDR1 and CDR2: LNHDA, SQIVND (reference sequence). V lost 6 bases to trimming and J lost 2 bases; unmatched junction nucleotides: 2. For the CDR3, the DNA is TGTGCCAGTAGACGGACAGGGGCTGGAAACACCATATATTTT. As protein: CASRRTGAGNTIYF.

The chain couples TRBV7-2 to TRBJ1-1; TRBD1 aligns across 7 bases. The germline CDR1 and CDR2 sequences are SGHTA and FQGNSA. The length of the CDR3 is 17 residues. The junction had 12 bases not matched to a gene; V was cut back by 0 bases and J by 5 bases. CDR3 amino acids: CASSLAVEGATVTEAFF. The CDR3 coding sequence is TGTGCCAGCAGCTTAGCCGTGGAGGGGGCGACAGTAACTGAAGCTTTCTTT.

The rearrangement links TRBV4-3 to TRBJ2-7; 10 bases are a match to TRBD1. The CDR3 extends over 16 amino acids. Germline V lookup: CDR1 LGHNA, CDR2 YSLEER. The J segment lost 2 bases and the V segment lost 4 bases, leaving 8 bases of the junction unmatched. Here the CDR3 reads CASSPSGTGETYEQYF. CDR3 bases: TGCGCCAGCAGCCCCTCCGGGACAGGGGAGACCTACGAGCAGTACTTC.

The V and J genes are TRBV9 and TRBJ2-2; 7 bases match TRBD2. The germline gives CDR1 SGDLS, CDR2 YYNGEE. This CDR3 comprises 15 residues. V lost 6 bases, J lost 3 bases, and 8 bases stayed unmatched. As DNA, the CDR3 is TGTGCCAGCAATATCGGAGGGAGGGACACCGGGGAGCTGTTTTTT. Translating it yields CASNIGGRDTGELFF.

J is TRBJ1-1 and V is TRBV30; 8 nucleotides line up with TRBD1. The CDR3 is 13 amino acids. With V trimmed by 5 bases and J by 0 bases, 2 bases remained unmatched. CDR1 GTSNPN and CDR2 SVGIG come from the germline V gene (reference sequence). The CDR3 reads CAWGQGLNTEAFF. The CDR3 nucleotides are TGTGCCTGGGGACAGGGATTGAACACTGAAGCTTTCTTT.

The CDR3 reads CASRDDRLSSYNEQFF. CDR3 DNA: TGCGCCAGCAGAGACGACAGGCTTAGCTCCTACAATGAGCAGTTCTTC. The gene calls are TRBV5-1 and TRBJ2-1, with D perhaps matching TRBD1 (6 bases). The V end was cut by 5 bases, the J end by 0 bases, with 15 bases between. The germline V gene has CDR1 SGHRS and CDR2 YFSETQ. The CDR3 has 16 amino acids.

This clone was detected once. The rearrangement links TRBV9 to TRBJ2-5; the match to TRBD2 covers 7 bases. Germline V gives CDR1 SGDLS, CDR2 YYNGEE. The CDR3 is 14 amino acids. The V segment lost 3 bases and the J segment 4 bases; nucleotides outside the gene matches: 6. CDR3 bases: TGTGCCAGCAGCGCGGGGGGAAGGACAGAGACCCAGTACTTC. This gives the protein CASSAGGRTETQYF.

The chain recombines TRBV4-1 with TRBJ1-1; D not certain. Germline V gene data show CDR1 as MGHRA and CDR2 as YSYEKL. Deletions cut 0 bases from V and 3 bases from J, with 11 bases between. This CDR3 comprises 15 residues. CDR3 residues: CASSQDVSRHTEAFF. In DNA, the CDR3 is TGCGCCAGCAGCCAAGACGTAAGCCGGCACACTGAAGCTTTCTTT.

The rearrangement links TRBV6-2 or TRBV6-3 to TRBJ1-4; D unresolved. Germline loops: CDR1 MNHEY, CDR2 SVGEGT. V lost 5 bases and J 16 bases, leaving 17 bases between the germline ends. The CDR3 runs to 12 residues. The CDR3 sequence: CASSHKRDGKFF. CDR3 nucleotide sequence: TGTGCCAGCAGTCATAAAAGGGATGGGAAGTTTTTT.

The chain uses TRBV7-2 and TRBJ1-2, with D maybe TRBD1 (6 bases). CDR3 length: 14 residues. The germline V and J ends were trimmed by 4 bases and 4 bases, with 13 bases remaining between them. Germline V lookup: CDR1 SGHTA, CDR2 FQGNSA. CDR3 nucleotide sequence: TGTGCCAGCAGCTCTTCTCGACAGGTCTATGGCTACACCTTC. Its protein product is CASSSSRQVYGYTF.

The chain is built from TRBV5-1 and TRBJ1-3; D is possibly TRBD1 (5 bases). V gave up 0 bases and J gave up 0 bases, with 13 bases separating them. CDR1 and CDR2 from the germline V gene are SGHRS and YFSETQ. The CDR3 has 17 residues. CDR3 sequence reads: CASSLATDRRSGNTIYF. The CDR3 bases are TGCGCCAGCAGCTTGGCCACTGACAGACGCTCTGGAAACACCATATATTTT.

J is TRBJ2-1 and V is TRBV3-1 (or the pseudogene TRBV3-2); 9 nucleotides line up with TRBD1. The ends lost 3 bases at V and 9 bases at J; junction bases unmatched: 6. CDR1 and CDR2 from the germline V gene are LGHDT and YNNKEL (reference sequence). This CDR3 comprises 14 residues. For the CDR3, the DNA is TGTGCCAGCAGCCAGCTCCGGGACAGGGTTGAGCAGTTCTTC. Translation: CASSQLRDRVEQFF.

The chain combines TRBV18 with TRBJ1-4, with 8 bases fitting TRBD1. The CDR3 runs to 15 residues. Trimming took 4 bases from V and 4 from J; bases not matched to a gene: 5. Germline CDR1 reads KGHSH; CDR2 reads LQKENI. The CDR3 loop reads CASSRGGQGNEKLFF. CDR3 nucleotides: TGTGCCAGCTCACGGGGAGGACAGGGTAATGAAAAACTGTTTTTT.

V usage is TRBV6-5 and J usage is TRBJ1-5; D not certain. The CDR3 loop spans 14 amino acids. From germline, CDR1 is MNHEY and CDR2 SVGAGI. Trimming stripped 0 bases from V and 7 bases from J, with 10 bases between. The CDR3 nucleotides read TGTGCCAGCAGTTACTCTGGGGAAGGGCAGCCCCAGCATTTT. This sequence encodes CASSYSGEGQPQHF.

This clone appeared a single time. The chain employs TRBV7-8 and TRBJ2-3; TRBD2 agrees at 8 bases. CDR3 size: 16 residues. CDR1 SGHVS and CDR2 FQNEAQ come from the germline V gene. V shed 3 bases, J shed 1 base, and the junction held 6 bases outside the gene matches. CDR3 region: CASSLTSVAGTDTQYF. The CDR3 region has the DNA TGTGCCAGCAGCTTGACTAGCGTGGCGGGCACAGATACGCAGTATTTT.

The chain couples TRBV15 to TRBJ2-2, with D possibly being TRBD1 (6 bases). The CDR3 contains 16 residues. Trimming left V 1 base short and J 5 bases short, with 14 bases between. Germline CDR1 is LNHNV and CDR2 is YYDKDF (reference sequence). The CDR3 here is CATSRGAGVGTGELFF. The DNA for the CDR3 is TGTGCCACCAGCAGAGGGGCAGGGGTTGGGACCGGGGAGCTGTTTTTT.

The V call is TRBV27, the J call TRBJ1-6; D gene ambiguous. Germline V gene data show CDR1 as MNHEY and CDR2 as SMNVEV (reference sequence). The CDR3 is made up of 13 amino acids. V lost 2 bases and J 7 bases, leaving 6 bases between the germline ends. CDR3 bases: TGTGCCAGCAGTTTAGGGGAAAATTCACCCCTCCACTTT. This sequence encodes CASSLGENSPLHF.